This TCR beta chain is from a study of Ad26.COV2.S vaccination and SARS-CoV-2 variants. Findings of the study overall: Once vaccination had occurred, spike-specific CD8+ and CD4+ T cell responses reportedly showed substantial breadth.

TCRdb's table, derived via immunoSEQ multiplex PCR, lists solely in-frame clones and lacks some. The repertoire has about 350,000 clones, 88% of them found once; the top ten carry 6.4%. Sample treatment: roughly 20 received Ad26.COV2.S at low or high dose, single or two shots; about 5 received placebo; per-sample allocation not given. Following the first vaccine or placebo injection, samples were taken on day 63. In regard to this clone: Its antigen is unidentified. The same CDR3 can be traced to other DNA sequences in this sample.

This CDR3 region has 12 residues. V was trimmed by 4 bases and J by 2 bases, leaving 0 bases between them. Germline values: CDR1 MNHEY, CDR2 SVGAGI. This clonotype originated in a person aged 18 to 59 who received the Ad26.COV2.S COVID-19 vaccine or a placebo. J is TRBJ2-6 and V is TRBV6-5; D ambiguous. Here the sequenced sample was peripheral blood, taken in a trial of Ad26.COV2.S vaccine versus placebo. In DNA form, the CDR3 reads TGTGCCAGCAGTTCTGGGGCCAACGTCCTGACTTTC. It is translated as CASSSGANVLTF.